Below, 18 T cell receptor beta chains from the same sample are listed, as sequenced in a study of CD8+ T cells in alopecia areata. Extracted RNA was reverse transcribed, and the resulting cDNA served as sequencing template. Method: immunoSEQ multiplex PCR; TCRdb's copy keeps in-frame clones and lacks some. The data contain some 190,000 clones, approximately 50% of them singletons. Treatment here: oral pan-JAK inhibitor, 5-10 mg twice daily. This sample comprised CD8+ T cells sorted from blood, obtained at roughly week 53, from a patient treated with tofacitinib. Receptors were obtained from a human donor with alopecia areata.

The gene calls are TRBV5-1 and TRBJ2-7; perhaps D is TRBD1 or TRBD2 (5 bases each). CDR3 length: 12 amino acids. V gave up 8 bases and J gave up 3 bases, with 12 bases separating them. Germline V gives CDR1 SGHRS, CDR2 YFSETQ. CDR3 in amino acids: CASGTGDYEQYF. The CDR3 DNA reads as TGCGCCAGTGGGACGGGCGACTACGAGCAGTACTTC.

The chain recombines TRBV7-2 with TRBJ1-6; 9 nucleotides match TRBD1. Germline V lookup: CDR1 SGHTA, CDR2 FQGNSA. This CDR3 has 17 residues. Trimming removed 4 bases from V and 8 bases from J; junction bases left unmatched: 12. The CDR3 spells CASSSSRDWTGDSPLHF. The CDR3 nucleotides are TGTGCCAGCAGCTCCTCGAGGGACTGGACAGGGGATTCACCCCTCCACTTT.

This clone has a handful of counts. V and J are TRBV7-2 and TRBJ2-1, with unresolved D. CDR1 and CDR2 from the germline V gene are SGHTA and FQGNSA. Trimming shortened V by 4 bases and J by 8 bases, and 12 bases separated the two germline ends. There are 13 residues in the CDR3. CDR3 bases: TGTGCCAGCAGCTGGACCAAGGGCCATGAGCAGTTCTTC. As protein: CASSWTKGHEQFF.

V and J are TRBV10-1 and TRBJ2-3; D call uncertain. The V gene lost 0 bases and the J gene lost 4 bases, with 8 bases spanning the gap. This CDR3 is built from 14 residues. Germline V gene data show CDR1 as WNHNN and CDR2 as SYGVQD (reference sequence). The CDR3 here is CASSESMTADTQYF. CDR3 sequence (DNA): TGCGCCAGCAGTGAGTCTATGACGGCAGATACGCAGTATTTT.

This clone was picked up a small number of times. The genes are TRBV25-1 and TRBJ1-1; D ambiguous. Germline assignment: CDR1 MGHDK and CDR2 SYGVNS. CDR3 length: 11 residues. V was trimmed by 3 bases and J by 10 bases, leaving 9 bases between them. CDR3 sequence reads: CASSDYLTAFF. CDR3 coding DNA: TGTGCCAGCAGTGATTACCTTACAGCTTTCTTT.

This clone appeared a few times. J is TRBJ1-6 and V is TRBV5-1, with 10 positions matching TRBD1. Germline lookup yields CDR1 SGHRS and CDR2 YFSETQ. The CDR3 has 14 residues. V dropped 4 bases and J dropped 9; count of bases not matched to a gene: 4. CDR3 nucleotides: TGCGCCAGCAGCCGGGACAGGGGCGCTTCACCCCTCCACTTT. Its translation: CASSRDRGASPLHF.

V usage is TRBV7-2 and J usage is TRBJ2-5; a possible D gene is TRBD2 (5 bases). V was cut by 3 bases and J by 2 bases, with 10 bases left in between. The CDR3 consists of 14 residues. Per germline, CDR1 SGHTA and CDR2 FQGNSA. The CDR3 sequence is CASSFGLQQETQYF. CDR3 bases: TGTGCCAGCAGCTTTGGACTGCAGCAAGAGACCCAGTACTTC.

This chain links TRBV5-1 with TRBJ2-5; D might be TRBD1 (6 bases). In germline, CDR1 is SGHRS, CDR2 YFSETQ. CDR3 length: 13 amino acids. V was trimmed by 5 bases and J by 5 bases, leaving 13 bases between them. The CDR3 sequence: CASSPDRRETQYF. The DNA for the CDR3 is TGCGCCAGCAGTCCCGACAGGCGGGAGACCCAGTACTTC.

The V call is TRBV15, the J call TRBJ1-1, with D tentatively TRBD1 (6 bases). The CDR3 length is 14 residues. Germline loops: CDR1 LNHNV, CDR2 YYDKDF (reference sequence). The germline V and J ends were trimmed by 4 bases and 1 base, with 10 bases remaining between them. CDR3 bases: TGTGCCACCAGCATTCGGACAGAGAACACTGAAGCTTTCTTT. Residues: CATSIRTENTEAFF. Drawing the rest from reference TRBV15 and TRBJ1-1, the complete variable domain is DAMVIQNPRYQVTQFGKPVTLSCSQTLNHNVMYWYQQKSSQAPKLLFHYYDKDFNNEADTPDNFQSRRPNTSFCFLDIRSPGLGDTAMYLCATSIRTENTEAFFGQGTRLTVV.

This clone was picked up one time. The chain carries TRBV2 and TRBJ2-7; 7 bases are shared with TRBD1. CDR3 length: 13 residues. J gave up 6 bases and V 1 base, and 3 bases lay outside the gene matches. Germline V gene lookup returns CDR1 SNHLY and CDR2 FYNNEI. The CDR3 loop reads CASSEGDRREQYF. CDR3 in DNA: TGTGCCAGCAGTGAAGGGGACAGACGCGAGCAGTACTTC. Full variable domain (missing parts from reference TRBV2 and TRBJ2-7): EPEVTQTPSHQVTQMGQEVILRCVPISNHLYFYWYRQILGQKVEFLVSFYNNEISEKSEIFDDQFSVERPDGSNFTLKIRSTKLEDSAMYFCASSEGDRREQYFGPGTRLTVT.

This clone showed up just a few times. V usage is TRBV11-2 and J usage is TRBJ2-5; a possible D gene is TRBD2 (6 bases). Germline CDR1 is SGHAT and CDR2 is FQNNGV. Trimming removed 1 base from V and 4 bases from J, with 19 bases in between. This CDR3 is 17 amino acids long. CDR3 region: CASSLASSGSRGETQYF. The DNA for the CDR3 is TGTGCCAGCAGCTTAGCGTCCAGCGGGTCGAGGGGAGAGACCCAGTACTTC.

This clone was found a few times. The chain has TRBV9 and TRBJ1-1; D is ambiguous. Germline CDR1 is SGDLS and CDR2 is YYNGEE. V gave up 5 bases and J gave up 6 bases, with 11 bases separating them. The length of the CDR3 is 12 residues. The CDR3 sequence: CASSTPPAEAFF. The CDR3 DNA follows: TGTGCCAGCAGTACCCCCCCCGCTGAAGCTTTCTTT.

The J gene is TRBJ1-1, the V gene TRBV5-6; D not resolved. The CDR3 totals 13 residues. V was pared by 0 bases and J by 11 bases, with 14 bases between. CDR1 is SGHDT and CDR2 is YYEEEE in the germline V gene. In DNA, the CDR3 is TGTGCCAGCAGCTTGGCGGATCTGGGTTGGGCTTTCTTT. Protein: CASSLADLGWAFF.

This rearrangement joins TRBV9 to TRBJ2-7; 8 nucleotides agree with TRBD2. V was pared by 3 bases and J by 3 bases, with 5 bases of the junction left unmatched. Germline assignment: CDR1 SGDLS and CDR2 YYNGEE. This CDR3 is built from 14 residues. The CDR3 region has the DNA TGTGCCAGCAGCGAGGGGCTAGCGGGCTACGAGCAGTACTTC. As protein: CASSEGLAGYEQYF. The whole variable domain, filled in from reference TRBV9 and TRBJ2-7, reads DSGVTQTPKHLITATGQRVTLRCSPRSGDLSVYWYQQSLDQGLQFLIQYYNGEERAKGNILERFSAQQFPDLHSELNLSSLELGDSALYFCASSEGLAGYEQYFGPGTRLTVT.

This chain joins TRBV7-9 and TRBJ1-3; TRBD1 is a possible D gene (5 bases). Trimming cost V 4 bases and J 1 base, with 8 bases left between them. The CDR3 extends over 14 amino acids. The germline V gene encodes CDR1 SEHNR and CDR2 FQNEAQ (reference sequence). CDR3 bases: TGTGCCAGCAGCTCAGGGCTATCTGGAAACACCATATATTTT. Protein sequence: CASSSGLSGNTIYF. Full variable domain (outside the CDR3, taken from reference TRBV7-9 and TRBJ1-3): DTGVSQNPRHKITKRGQNVTFRCDPISEHNRLYWYRQTLGQGPEFLTYFQNEAQLEKSRLLSDRFSAERPKGSFSTLEIQRTEQGDSAMYLCASSSGLSGNTIYFGEGSWLTVV.

This chain connects TRBV29-1 to TRBJ2-1; D is unclear. This CDR3 comprises 10 residues. CDR1 is SQVTM, CDR2 ANQGSEA, per germline. With 5 bases removed from V and 8 bases from J, the gap between germline ends came to 7 bases. The CDR3 loop reads CSVFRYEQFF. CDR3 bases: TGCAGCGTTTTTAGATATGAGCAGTTCTTC.

The chain couples TRBV27 to TRBJ2-3, with TRBD1 identical over 8 bases. CDR1 MNHEY and CDR2 SMNVEV come from the germline V gene (reference sequence). The CDR3 spans 16 residues. V gave up 5 bases and J gave up 1 base; unmatched junction bases: 8. CDR3 bases: TGTGCCAGCAGTATCAGGACAGGGCTTGGCACAGATACGCAGTATTTT. As protein: CASSIRTGLGTDTQYF.

The chain links TRBV30 to TRBJ2-7; D remains ambiguous. This CDR3 spans 11 amino acids. Trimming removed 4 bases at V and 0 bases at J, with 4 bases between. Germline CDR1 reads GTSNPN; CDR2 reads SVGIG (reference sequence). Written as DNA, the CDR3 is TGTGCCTGGACATCCTCCTACGAGCAGTACTTC. Protein sequence: CAWTSSYEQYF. Based on the CDR3 plus reference TRBV30 and TRBJ2-7, the full variable domain is SQTIHQWPATLVQPVGSPLSLECTVEGTSNPNLYWYRQAAGRGLQLLFYSVGIGQISSEVPQNLSASRPQDRQFILSSKKLLLSDSGFYLCAWTSSYEQYFGPGTRLTVT.